This entry describes one T cell receptor (beta chain). TCRdb's copy holds only in-frame clones and misses some; the assay was immunoSEQ multiplex PCR. The data show roughly 14,000 clones, around 81% seen once. Samples of blood were obtained at baseline, on cycle 4 day 1, and on cycle 7 day 1. These data belong to a study of OX40 agonist ivuxolimab in advanced cancers. Study-level information: Cohort: approximately 79% men, mean age around 60, aged about 23 to 80.

From germline, CDR1 is SEHNR and CDR2 FQNEAQ (reference sequence). The V end was cut by 5 bases, the J end by 0 bases, with 14 bases between. The CDR3 runs to 15 residues. The specimen was CD4+ or CD8+ T cells sorted from blood, collected in a trial of the OX40 agonist ivuxolimab. The chain joins TRBV7-9 to TRBJ2-7; possibly TRBD1 for D (5 bases). The receptor was derived from an adult with an advanced solid tumor such as melanoma, head and neck, liver or kidney cancer. The CDR3, as DNA: TGTGCCAGCAGCCCGACGACAGCGCTCTCCTACGAGCAGTACTTC. Amino acid sequence: CASSPTTALSYEQYF.